Below are 21 T cell receptor beta chains sequenced from a single sample in a study of early stage breast cancer tumors. Assay used: immunoSEQ multiplex PCR; TCRdb lists only in-frame clones, some missing. The table shows around 31,000 clones, with approximately 70% occurring only once. Sample: breast tumor tissue. The receptors originated from a person between 30 and 45 years old with breast cancer.

The J gene is TRBJ2-1, the V gene TRBV7-2; D is unclear. V was pared by 1 base and J by 0 bases, with 7 bases between. Looked up from germline, CDR1 is SGHTA and CDR2 is FQGNSA. The CDR3 sequence is 15 residues long. The CDR3 DNA reads TGTGCCAGCAGCTTAGGGGTTAGCTCCTACAATGAGCAGTTCTTC. This gives the protein CASSLGVSSYNEQFF. The full variable domain, with the rest looked up from reference TRBV7-2 and TRBJ2-1, is GAGVSQSPSNKVTEKGKDVELRCDPISGHTALYWYRQSLGQGLEFLIYFQGNSAPDKSGLPSDRFSAERTGGSVSTLTIQRTQQEDSAVYLCASSLGVSSYNEQFFGPGTRLTVL.

The chain carries TRBV30 and TRBJ2-5; TRBD1 might be the D (5 bases). Germline CDR1 is GTSNPN and CDR2 is SVGIG (reference sequence). V was shortened by 0 bases and J by 9 bases, with 14 bases between the two germline ends. The CDR3 runs 13 residues. The CDR3 DNA is TGTGCCTGGAGTGTACTCAGGGAAGGGGCCCAGTACTTC. Translating gives CAWSVLREGAQYF.

The genes are TRBV5-4 and TRBJ2-2; TRBD2 matches at 8 bases. Germline lookup yields CDR1 SGHNT and CDR2 YYREEE (reference sequence). The CDR3 spans 18 residues. Losses at the gene ends were 0 bases for V and 5 bases for J; bases not matched to a gene: 12. The CDR3 DNA reads TGTGCCAGCAGCTTGGGGGTGTATGCGCGGGAGGTTACCGGGGAGCTGTTTTTT. Its protein product is CASSLGVYAREVTGELFF.

This clone was detected only a few times. The chain joins TRBV20-1 to TRBJ2-1, with TRBD2 identical over 8 bases. The CDR3 spans 11 residues. From germline, CDR1 is DFQATT and CDR2 SNEGSKA (reference sequence). V was clipped by 6 bases and J by 9 bases; unmatched bases: 4. The CDR3 nucleotides are TGCAGTGCCAGCGGGAGCGTTGAGCAGTTCTTC. Translated: CSASGSVEQFF.

The V and J genes are TRBV30 and TRBJ1-2; the match to TRBD1 covers 7 bases. Germline loops: CDR1 GTSNPN, CDR2 SVGIG (reference sequence). V dropped 4 bases and J dropped 2; count of bases not matched to a gene: 1. This CDR3 has 12 residues. The CDR3: CAWNRGNYGYTF. The CDR3 DNA follows: TGTGCCTGGAACAGGGGAAACTATGGCTACACCTTC.

The chain couples TRBV29-1 to TRBJ2-7, with 7 nucleotides matching TRBD2. Germline-derived CDR1 and CDR2 are SQVTM and ANQGSEA. This CDR3 has 15 amino acids. V dropped 0 bases and J dropped 2; count of bases not matched to a gene: 7. CDR3 sequence: CSVEDRKRGTYEQYF. In DNA form, the CDR3 reads TGCAGCGTTGAAGATCGTAAGCGGGGAACCTACGAGCAGTACTTC.

This chain uses TRBV6-4 with TRBJ2-7; 7 bases fit TRBD2. Trimming at V came to 2 bases and at J to 5 bases, leaving 21 bases not matched to a gene. Germline V CDR1 and CDR2: MRHNA, SNTAGT. The CDR3 has 19 residues. The CDR3 coding sequence is TGTGCCAGCAGTGACCCAAGCCCGGTCGGGCGGGAGACGTACCACGAGCAGTACTTC. Translating gives CASSDPSPVGRETYHEQYF.

This chain links TRBV7-2 with TRBJ2-1, with D possibly matching TRBD1 (5 bases). Trimming cost V 0 bases and J 4 bases, with 13 bases left between them. This CDR3 has 16 residues. Germline-derived CDR1 and CDR2 are SGHTA and FQGNSA. The CDR3 DNA reads TGTGCCAGCAGCTTAGCACCAGGGCCACAGTACAATGAGCAGTTCTTC. Translation gives CASSLAPGPQYNEQFF. Filled out from reference TRBV7-2 and TRBJ2-1, the complete variable domain reads GAGVSQSPSNKVTEKGKDVELRCDPISGHTALYWYRQSLGQGLEFLIYFQGNSAPDKSGLPSDRFSAERTGGSVSTLTIQRTQQEDSAVYLCASSLAPGPQYNEQFFGPGTRLTVL.

This rearrangement joins TRBV29-1 to TRBJ1-2; a possible D gene is TRBD1 (5 bases). Trimming took 1 base from V and 0 from J, leaving 6 bases between them. The CDR3 runs 13 residues. The germline gives CDR1 SQVTM, CDR2 ANQGSEA. The CDR3 spells CSVEGGANYGYTF. DNA of the CDR3: TGCAGCGTTGAAGGGGGGGCTAACTATGGCTACACCTTC. The full variable domain, rest sourced from reference TRBV29-1 and TRBJ1-2, is SAVISQKPSRDICQRGTSLTIQCQVDSQVTMMFWYRQQPGQSLTLIATANQGSEATYESGFVIDKFPISRPNLTFSTLTVSNMSPEDSSIYLCSVEGGANYGYTFGSGTRLTVV.

V usage is TRBV11-2 and J usage is TRBJ2-7; the D gene is possibly TRBD1 (6 bases). V lost 4 bases and J lost 0, with 10 bases in between. CDR3 length: 14 residues. Looked up from germline, CDR1 is SGHAT and CDR2 is FQNNGV. CDR3 DNA: TGTGCCAGCAGCTCCCGGACAGACTCCTACGAGCAGTACTTC. Translated, it gives CASSSRTDSYEQYF.

The CDR3 loop reads CAISEPGQGETEAFF. CDR3 in DNA: TGTGCCATCAGTGAGCCTGGACAGGGGGAAACTGAAGCTTTCTTT. The chain uses TRBV10-3 and TRBJ1-1; 10 bases line up with TRBD1. The V segment lost 2 bases and the J segment 5 bases; nucleotides outside the gene matches: 5. Germline V CDR1 and CDR2: ENHRY, SYGVKD. The CDR3 runs to 15 residues.

The V gene is TRBV30, the J gene TRBJ1-5; D not resolved. Trimming took 2 bases from V and 6 from J, leaving 17 bases between them. Germline CDR1 reads GTSNPN; CDR2 reads SVGIG (reference sequence). There are 15 residues in the CDR3. In nucleotides, the CDR3 is TGTGCCTGGAGTCTTGGGTTAGGGCTTGGTCAGCCCCAGCATTTT. Protein sequence: CAWSLGLGLGQPQHF. The whole variable domain, filled in from reference TRBV30 and TRBJ1-5, reads SQTIHQWPATLVQPVGSPLSLECTVEGTSNPNLYWYRQAAGRGLQLLFYSVGIGQISSEVPQNLSASRPQDRQFILSSKKLLLSDSGFYLCAWSLGLGLGQPQHFGDGTRLSIL.

The rearrangement joins TRBV27 to TRBJ2-3; TRBD2 aligns across 14 bases. The CDR3 has 17 amino acids. Germline CDR1 and CDR2: MNHEY and SMNVEV (reference sequence). V trimming: 3 bases; J trimming: 1 base; junction bases outside the gene matches: 3. The CDR3 is CASSFGTSGRGTDTQYF. The CDR3 coding sequence is TGTGCCAGCAGTTTCGGGACTAGCGGGAGAGGCACAGATACGCAGTATTTT.

The V gene is TRBV5-5, the J gene TRBJ1-6, with a possible D match to TRBD1 (5 bases). Trimming pared 0 bases from V and 1 base from J, leaving 8 bases between. The length of the CDR3 is 16 residues. From germline, CDR1 is SGHKS and CDR2 YYEKEE (reference sequence). CDR3 nucleotide sequence: TGTGCCAGCAGCTTGGTAGGGGAGTCCTATAATTCACCCCTCCACTTT. Translated, it gives CASSLVGESYNSPLHF.

V and J are TRBV18 and TRBJ2-7; 10 positions agree with TRBD2. The CDR3 runs to 16 residues. The trim removed 3 bases at V and 0 bases at J, leaving 5 bases unmatched. Germline V CDR1 and CDR2: KGHSH, LQKENI. In nucleotides, the CDR3 is TGTGCCAGCTCACCCATTGGACTAGCGGCCTCCTACGAGCAGTACTTC. It translates to CASSPIGLAASYEQYF.

This clone was seen more than once but under ten times. The V and J genes are TRBV19 and TRBJ2-7; 7 nucleotides line up with TRBD1. The CDR3 extends over 13 amino acids. J lost 4 bases, V lost 6 bases, and 6 bases had no gene match. Germline-derived CDR1 and CDR2 are LNHDA and SQIVND (reference sequence). CDR3 sequence: CASSPGQQYEQYF. Here the CDR3 DNA reads TGTGCCAGTAGCCCGGGACAGCAATACGAGCAGTACTTC.

The V call is TRBV2, the J call TRBJ2-7, with D perhaps matching TRBD2 (6 bases). CDR1 is SNHLY, CDR2 FYNNEI, per germline. V was shortened by 4 bases and J by 1 base, with 11 bases between the two germline ends. The CDR3 has 14 residues. The CDR3: CASSVISGSYEQYF. In DNA, the CDR3 is TGTGCCAGCAGTGTGATTAGCGGATCCTACGAGCAGTACTTC.

This clone was counted only a few times. The chain is built from TRBV2 and TRBJ1-2, with D possibly matching TRBD1 (6 bases). This CDR3 contains 13 residues. Germline CDR1 reads SNHLY; CDR2 reads FYNNEI. V dropped 5 bases and J dropped 8 bases, with 15 bases sitting between them. In DNA form, the CDR3 reads TGTGCCAGCAGTATCAGGGGTGGAACGGGCTACACCTTC. It encodes CASSIRGGTGYTF.

The chain carries TRBV9 and TRBJ1-1; no reliable D call. The CDR3 spans 14 residues. Trimming left V 4 bases short and J 3 bases short, with 13 bases between. CDR1 and CDR2 (germline): SGDLS, YYNGEE. CDR3 nucleotides: TGTGCCAGCAGCCCTTATCTTGAGGACACTGAAGCTTTCTTT. This codes for CASSPYLEDTEAFF.

The rearrangement uses TRBV11-2 and TRBJ2-1, with TRBD2 as a possible D gene (6 bases). V lost 4 bases and J 4 bases, leaving 11 bases between the germline ends. Germline CDR1 SGHAT, CDR2 FQNNGV. This CDR3 has 14 amino acids. The CDR3 protein is CASSWLAGYNEQFF. CDR3 DNA sequence: TGTGCCAGCAGCTGGCTGGCGGGATACAATGAGCAGTTCTTC.

The chain recombines TRBV11-2 with TRBJ2-1; D might be TRBD1 (6 bases). CDR1 and CDR2 from the germline V gene are SGHAT and FQNNGV. The V end was cut by 3 bases, the J end by 3 bases, with 9 bases between. This CDR3 is 14 amino acids long. CDR3: CASSLTGLYNEQFF. The DNA of the CDR3 is TGTGCCAGCAGCTTGACAGGTCTCTACAATGAGCAGTTCTTC.